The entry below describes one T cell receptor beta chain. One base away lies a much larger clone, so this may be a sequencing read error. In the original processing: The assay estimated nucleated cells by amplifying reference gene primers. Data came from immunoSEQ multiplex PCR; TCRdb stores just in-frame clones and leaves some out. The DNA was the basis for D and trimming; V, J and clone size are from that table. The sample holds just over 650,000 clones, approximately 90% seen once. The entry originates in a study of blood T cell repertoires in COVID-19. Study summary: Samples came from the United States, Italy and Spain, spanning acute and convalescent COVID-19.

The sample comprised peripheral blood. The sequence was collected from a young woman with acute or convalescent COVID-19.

Here the CDR3 DNA reads TGTGCCAGCAGTATACAGGAGAACACTGAAGCTTTCTTT. Its translation is CASSIQENTEAFF. This sequence joins TRBV6-5 and TRBJ1-1, with a weak D call TRBD1 (5 bases). This CDR3 is 13 amino acids long. The germline V gene has CDR1 MNHEY and CDR2 SVGAGI. V was pared by 5 bases and J by 1 base, with 8 bases between.